Detailed here is one T cell receptor beta chain. This table comes from immunoSEQ multiplex PCR, and its TCRdb copy is limited to in-frame clones, with some not included. The sample holds approximately 8,000 clones, around 80% seen once. The data are from a study of immune cell composition in non-small cell lung cancer. The trim removed 1 base at V and 8 bases at J, leaving 7 bases unmatched. CDR1 and CDR2 from the germline V gene are SEHNR and FQNEAQ (reference sequence). This CDR3 spans 15 amino acids. Frozen unsorted single-cell suspensions supplied the genomic DNA. This TCR was sampled from a human donor with non-small cell lung cancer. Source material: lung tumor tissue. This chain links TRBV7-9 with TRBJ2-1; TRBD2 matches at 8 bases. For the CDR3, the DNA is TGTGCCAGCAGCTTAGTAACGGGGGGGCCCGATGAGCAGTTCTTC. Encoded protein: CASSLVTGGPDEQFF.